These 11 T cell receptor beta chains originate from one sample sequenced in a study of T-cell memory formation after mild COVID-19 (dated by TCRdb to about 2021). Library preparation used 5' RACE. Reads for this sample came from an Illumina NovaSeq 6000. Clones were called with MiXCR by TCRdb after fastp trimmed the public reads at Q25, and only in-frame beta chains were retained. Entries are consolidated by CDR3 protein sequence, retaining the most common genes and DNA. Recorded for this sample are roughly 480,000 distinct CDR3 sequences; more than 20% of them occurred a single time. The ten biggest clones cover under 15% of the sample. The sequencing input was PBMCs or a T cell subset sorted from them (not recorded which). The receptor source for this set is an adult woman who had mild COVID-19 (a few samples of this study predate the infection). The sample titles of this study are shuffled in the database, so cell type and time point are left out; the donor was told from shared clones.

This clonotype was counted a few times. The chain combines TRBV24-1 with TRBJ2-1; TRBD2 matches at 10 bases. Trimming removed 5 bases from V and 1 base from J; junction bases left unmatched: 7. The germline V gene has CDR1 KGHDR and CDR2 SFDVKD. The CDR3 is 17 residues long. This CDR3 is CATSAASGSVSYNEQFF. CDR3 nucleotide sequence: TGTGCCACCAGTGCGGCTAGCGGGAGTGTTTCCTACAATGAGCAGTTCTTC.

The CDR3 DNA is TGTGCCAGCAGCGAAATGGGGCCAGAGAGCACAGATACGCAGTATTTT. Translation gives CASSEMGPESTDTQYF. The chain is built from TRBV7-3 and TRBJ2-3; D is possibly TRBD1 (5 bases). Germline V CDR1 and CDR2: SGHTA, FQGTGA. The CDR3 has 16 amino acids. The V end lost 5 bases, the J end lost 0 bases, and 15 bases lay between the germline ends.

In this sample, this clonotype turned up a few times. The rearrangement joins TRBV7-9 to TRBJ1-5, with no clear D. This CDR3 comprises 14 residues. The germline CDR1 and CDR2 sequences are SEHNR and FQNEAQ (reference sequence). The ends were cut back, 11 bases at V and 3 bases at J, with 17 bases in the middle. CDR3 protein: CAVTSGDINQPQHF. The CDR3, as DNA: TGTGCCGTTACATCTGGGGATATCAATCAGCCCCAGCATTTT. Drawing the rest from reference TRBV7-9 and TRBJ1-5, the complete variable domain is DTGVSQNPRHKITKRGQNVTFRCDPISEHNRLYWYRQTLGQGPEFLTYFQNEAQLEKSRLLSDRFSAERPKGSFSTLEIQRTEQGDSAMYLCAVTSGDINQPQHFGDGTRLSIL.

This chain uses TRBV20-1 with TRBJ1-1, with a tentative D call TRBD1 (5 bases). The CDR3 totals 15 residues. The germline V and J ends were trimmed by 5 bases and 0 bases, with 16 bases remaining between them. Germline V lookup: CDR1 DFQATT, CDR2 SNEGSKA (reference sequence). CDR3 coding DNA: TGCAGTGCTGCCCAAGGCGGGGGGTTGAACACTGAAGCTTTCTTT. Residues: CSAAQGGGLNTEAFF.

This clonotype was counted a few times. The gene calls are TRBV7-2 and TRBJ2-1, with TRBD2 identical over 11 bases. CDR3 size: 15 residues. The junction had 6 bases not matched to a gene; V was cut back by 5 bases and J by 6 bases. Germline CDR1 and CDR2: SGHTA and FQGNSA. The CDR3 loop is CASSLLAGVANEQFF. As DNA, the CDR3 is TGTGCCAGCAGCCTACTAGCGGGAGTAGCCAATGAGCAGTTCTTC. Full variable domain (remainder filled in from reference TRBV7-2 and TRBJ2-1): GAGVSQSPSNKVTEKGKDVELRCDPISGHTALYWYRQSLGQGLEFLIYFQGNSAPDKSGLPSDRFSAERTGGSVSTLTIQRTQQEDSAVYLCASSLLAGVANEQFFGPGTRLTVL.

This clonotype occurred once. In DNA form, the CDR3 reads TGTGCCACCAGCTTCAGGGCCGGCACTGAAGCTTTCTTT. Translation gives CATSFRAGTEAFF. The rearrangement joins TRBV15 to TRBJ1-1; TRBD1 might be the D (5 bases). V was clipped by 5 bases and J by 4 bases, with 11 bases between them. Germline values: CDR1 LNHNV, CDR2 YYDKDF (reference sequence). This CDR3 has 13 residues.

The V and J genes are TRBV11-2 and TRBJ2-1; TRBD1 aligns across 7 bases. J lost 9 bases, V lost 4 bases, and 12 bases had no gene match. The germline V gene has CDR1 SGHAT and CDR2 FQNNGV. The CDR3 runs to 15 residues. CDR3 in DNA: TGTGCCAGCAGCTCATCAAGGGGGCCGGCCGGTGAGCAGTTCTTC. This sequence encodes CASSSSRGPAGEQFF.

This chain joins TRBV5-1 and TRBJ2-6; no definite D call. Per the germline V gene, CDR1 is SGHRS and CDR2 is YFSETQ. CDR3 size: 15 residues. Deletions cut 1 base from V and 1 base from J, with 6 bases between. CDR3 sequence reads: CASSLSPSGANVLTF. The CDR3 DNA follows: TGCGCCAGCAGCTTGTCTCCATCTGGGGCCAACGTCCTGACTTTC. Complete variable domain (other parts from reference TRBV5-1 and TRBJ2-6): KAGVTQTPRYLIKTRGQQVTLSCSPISGHRSVSWYQQTPGQGLQFLFEYFSETQRNKGNFPGRFSGRQFSNSRSEMNVSTLELGDSALYLCASSLSPSGANVLTFGAGSRLTVL.

This clonotype came up a few times. The chain couples TRBV4-1 to TRBJ1-1; D remains ambiguous. CDR3 length equals 16 residues. V lost 2 bases and J lost 1, with 14 bases in between. Germline V gene sequence: CDR1 MGHRA, CDR2 YSYEKL. DNA for the CDR3: TGCGCCAGCAGCCAATTGGTAAAGATTGGGAACACTGAAGCTTTCTTT. Its protein is CASSQLVKIGNTEAFF.

The chain links TRBV7-3 to TRBJ2-1, with 7 bases matching TRBD2. Trimming cost V 4 bases and J 5 bases; bases outside gene matches: 8. This CDR3 has 15 amino acids. Germline lookup yields CDR1 SGHTA and CDR2 FQGTGA. CDR3: CASSSGAGLNNEQFF. In DNA, the CDR3 is TGTGCCAGCAGCTCGGGAGCGGGACTTAACAATGAGCAGTTCTTC.

Many counts were recorded for this clonotype. The chain carries TRBV7-9 and TRBJ2-7; 8 bases are a match to TRBD1. This CDR3 comprises 15 residues. The germline V gene encodes CDR1 SEHNR and CDR2 FQNEAQ (reference sequence). Unmatched junction bases numbered 10, after V lost 5 bases and J lost 4 bases. The CDR3 spells CASSPTDRGPYEQYF. The DNA of the CDR3 is TGTGCCAGCAGCCCTACTGACAGGGGTCCTTACGAGCAGTACTTC. Together with reference TRBV7-9 and TRBJ2-7, the CDR3 gives the full variable domain: DTGVSQNPRHKITKRGQNVTFRCDPISEHNRLYWYRQTLGQGPEFLTYFQNEAQLEKSRLLSDRFSAERPKGSFSTLEIQRTEQGDSAMYLCASSPTDRGPYEQYFGPGTRLTVT.